One T cell receptor (beta chain) is described in this entry. The target antigen is unknown. This sample stems from a study of T cell responses to AZD1222 COVID-19 vaccine. The table came from immunoSEQ multiplex PCR; TCRdb's copy has only in-frame clones and leaves some out. The sample consists of tens of thousands of clones, 75% to 95% of them appearing once. Study outcomes and limitations: Samples come after the peak T cell response, not at day 14. Targeting of unmutated variant regions was reportedly seen in nearly half of spike-specific TCRs. Females made up more of the donors, who were largely white British, and clonal diversity may have come out too low. Spike-specific TCR breadth and depth rose after two AZD1222 doses.

The germline V gene encodes CDR1 MNHEY and CDR2 SVGAGI. Trimming cost V 5 bases and J 6 bases, with 17 bases left between them. The CDR3 is made up of 15 amino acids. The genes are TRBV6-5 and TRBJ1-5; the D gene is possibly TRBD1 (6 bases). The sample consisted of peripheral blood, taken 28 days after the second dose of the MenACWY control vaccine. The TCR comes from an adult who received the MenACWY meningococcal vaccine as a control. DNA of the CDR3: TGTGCCAGCAGTCCTTCCGGGACAATTCGTCAGCCCCAGCATTTT. It encodes CASSPSGTIRQPQHF.